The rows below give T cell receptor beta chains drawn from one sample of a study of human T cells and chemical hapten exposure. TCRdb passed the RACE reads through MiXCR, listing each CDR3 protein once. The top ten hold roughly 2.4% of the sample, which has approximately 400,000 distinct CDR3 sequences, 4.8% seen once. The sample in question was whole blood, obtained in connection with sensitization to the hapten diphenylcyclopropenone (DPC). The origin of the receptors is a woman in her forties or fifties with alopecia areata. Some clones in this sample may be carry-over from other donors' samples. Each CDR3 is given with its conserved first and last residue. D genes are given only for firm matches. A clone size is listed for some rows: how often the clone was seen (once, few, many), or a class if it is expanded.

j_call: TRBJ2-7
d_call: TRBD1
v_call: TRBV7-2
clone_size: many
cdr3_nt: TGTGCCAGCAGCCCGCAGGGGGCCGGCGAGCAGTACTTC
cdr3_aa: CASSPQGAGEQYF

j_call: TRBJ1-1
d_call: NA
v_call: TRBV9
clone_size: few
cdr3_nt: TGTGCCAGCAGCGTAGGAGATTACACTGAAGCTTTCTTT
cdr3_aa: CASSVGDYTEAFF

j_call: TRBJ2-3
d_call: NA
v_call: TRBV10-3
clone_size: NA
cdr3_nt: TGTGCCATCAGTGCACCCGCATCAGATACGCAGTATTTT
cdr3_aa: CAISAPASDTQYF

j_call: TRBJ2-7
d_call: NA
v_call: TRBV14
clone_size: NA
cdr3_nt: TGTGCCAGCAGCCAAGATGGCGGGATGAACTCCTACGAGCAGTACTTC
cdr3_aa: CASSQDGGMNSYEQYF

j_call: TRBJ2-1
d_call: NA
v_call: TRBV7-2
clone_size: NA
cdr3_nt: TGTGCCAGCAGCACCCTTGACTTGTACCCGTACAATGAGCAGTTCTTC
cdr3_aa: CASSTLDLYPYNEQFF

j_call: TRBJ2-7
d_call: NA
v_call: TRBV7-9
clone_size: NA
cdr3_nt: TGTGCCAGCAGCCCGCCGGGACGATACTACGAGCAGTACTTC
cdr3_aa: CASSPPGRYYEQYF

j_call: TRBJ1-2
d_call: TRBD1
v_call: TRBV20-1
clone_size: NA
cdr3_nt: TGCAGTGCCGAATATGACAGGGGGGCTAACTATGGCTACACCTTC
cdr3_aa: CSAEYDRGANYGYTF

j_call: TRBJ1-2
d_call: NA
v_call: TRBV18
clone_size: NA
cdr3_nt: TGTGCCAGCTCATCATACAGCGGTGGCTACACCTTC
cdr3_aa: CASSSYSGGYTF

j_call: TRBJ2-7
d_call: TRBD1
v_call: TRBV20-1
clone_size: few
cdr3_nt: TGCAGTGCTAGATCCCGGGACAGGGTCTACGAGCAGTACTTC
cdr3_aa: CSARSRDRVYEQYF

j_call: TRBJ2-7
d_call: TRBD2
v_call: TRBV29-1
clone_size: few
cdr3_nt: TGCAGCGTTGAAATAGCGGGAGTAGGCGAGCAGTACTTC
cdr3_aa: CSVEIAGVGEQYF

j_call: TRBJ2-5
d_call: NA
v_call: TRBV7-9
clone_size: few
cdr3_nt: TGTGCCAGCAGTAACAGGGTTGAGACCCAGTACTTC
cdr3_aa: CASSNRVETQYF

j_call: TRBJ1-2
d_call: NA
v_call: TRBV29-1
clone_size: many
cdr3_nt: TGCAGCGTTGAAGATCTAGGGAAGGGCTACACCTTC
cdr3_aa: CSVEDLGKGYTF

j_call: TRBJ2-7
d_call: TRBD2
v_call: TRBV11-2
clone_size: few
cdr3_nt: TGTGCCAGCAGCTCACTAGCGGGAGGGGGAGAGCAGTACTTC
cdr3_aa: CASSSLAGGGEQYF

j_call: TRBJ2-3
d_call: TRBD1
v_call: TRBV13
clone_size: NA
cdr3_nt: TGTGCCAGCAGCTCCGACAGGGGGCTAGGAGATACGCAGTATTTT
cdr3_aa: CASSSDRGLGDTQYF

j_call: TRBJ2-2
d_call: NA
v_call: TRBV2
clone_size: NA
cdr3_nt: TGTGCCAGCAGAAGGGCCCCCGGGGAGCTGTTTTTT
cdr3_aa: CASRRAPGELFF

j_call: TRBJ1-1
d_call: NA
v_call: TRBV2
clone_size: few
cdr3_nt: TGTGCCAGCCCCCGGGCAGGTGAGACGGAAGCTTTCTTT
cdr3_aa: CASPRAGETEAFF

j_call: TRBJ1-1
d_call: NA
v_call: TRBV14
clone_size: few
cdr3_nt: TGTGCCAGCAGCCAAGAGGTAACAGCCGCTGAAGCTTTCTTT
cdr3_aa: CASSQEVTAAEAFF

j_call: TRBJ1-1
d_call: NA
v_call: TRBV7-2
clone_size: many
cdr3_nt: TGTGCCAGCAGCTTCCGTGGGGCGCAGAACACTGAAGCTTTCTTT
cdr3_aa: CASSFRGAQNTEAFF

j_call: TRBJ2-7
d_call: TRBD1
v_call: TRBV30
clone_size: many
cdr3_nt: TGTGCCTGGAGCCCAGGAAGGACAGGGAGCTCCTACGAGCAGTACTTC
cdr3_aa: CAWSPGRTGSSYEQYF

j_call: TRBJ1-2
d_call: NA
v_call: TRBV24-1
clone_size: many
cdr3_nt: TGTGCCACCAGTGACCCAGGGAGACCTAACTATGGCTACACCTTC
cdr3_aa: CATSDPGRPNYGYTF

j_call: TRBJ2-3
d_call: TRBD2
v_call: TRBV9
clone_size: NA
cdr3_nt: TGTGCCAGCAGCGGTACTAGCGGGGGGGCTGGCACAGATACGCAGTATTTT
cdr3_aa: CASSGTSGGAGTDTQYF

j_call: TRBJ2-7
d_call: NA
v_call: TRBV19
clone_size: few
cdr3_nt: TGTGCCAGTAGTCCCAATGTGGGGATGGGGACCTACGAGCAGTACTTC
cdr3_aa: CASSPNVGMGTYEQYF

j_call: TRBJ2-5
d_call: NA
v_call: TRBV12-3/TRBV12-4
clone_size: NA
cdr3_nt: TGTGCCAGCAGTCCCCACTACCTCCAAGAGACCCAGTACTTC
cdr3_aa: CASSPHYLQETQYF

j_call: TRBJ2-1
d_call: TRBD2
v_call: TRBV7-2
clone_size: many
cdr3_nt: TGTGCCAGCAGCTTTCGGGGACTAGCGATAAATGAGCAGTTCTTC
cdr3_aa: CASSFRGLAINEQFF

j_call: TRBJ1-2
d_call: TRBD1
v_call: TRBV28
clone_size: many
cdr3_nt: TGTGCCAGCAGTTCCCCACCAGGGGGCAACTATGGCTACACCTTC
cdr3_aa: CASSSPPGGNYGYTF

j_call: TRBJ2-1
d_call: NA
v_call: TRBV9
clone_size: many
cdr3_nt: TGTGCCAGCAGCCCAGGGGGTAGGGGGAGGCCCTCCTACAATGAGCAGTTCTTC
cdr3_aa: CASSPGGRGRPSYNEQFF

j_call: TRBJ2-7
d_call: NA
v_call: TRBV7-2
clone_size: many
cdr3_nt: TGTGCCAGCAGCCGACCTGGACGCTACGAGCAGTACTTC
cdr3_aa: CASSRPGRYEQYF

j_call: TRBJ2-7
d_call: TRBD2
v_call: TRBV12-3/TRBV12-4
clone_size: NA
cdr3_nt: TGTGCCAGCAGTCCTAACCTAGCGGGATCCTACGAGCAGTACTTC
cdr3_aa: CASSPNLAGSYEQYF

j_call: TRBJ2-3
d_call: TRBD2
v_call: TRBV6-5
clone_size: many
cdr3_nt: TGTGCCAGCAGTTTACTTAGCGGGGGGGCCGGAGATACGCAGTATTTT
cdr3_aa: CASSLLSGGAGDTQYF

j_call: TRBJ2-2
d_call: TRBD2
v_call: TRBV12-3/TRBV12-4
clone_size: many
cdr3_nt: TGTGCCAGCAGCCCCCAAGCGGGGGCGAACACCGGGGAGCTGTTTTTT
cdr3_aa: CASSPQAGANTGELFF

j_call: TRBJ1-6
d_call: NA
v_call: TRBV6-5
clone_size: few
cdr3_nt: TGTGCCACCAAGGGAGGAGTTAATTCACCCCTCCACTTT
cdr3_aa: CATKGGVNSPLHF

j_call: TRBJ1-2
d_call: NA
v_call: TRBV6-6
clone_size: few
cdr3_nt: TGTGCCAGTGCGGACAGCCGAGGAGACGGCTACACCTTC
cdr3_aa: CASADSRGDGYTF

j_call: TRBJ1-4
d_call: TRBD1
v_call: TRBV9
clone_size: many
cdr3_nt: TGTGCCAGCAGCGCCGGGCAGGGGGCCGGGCGTTGGGAAAAACTGTTTTTT
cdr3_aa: CASSAGQGAGRWEKLFF

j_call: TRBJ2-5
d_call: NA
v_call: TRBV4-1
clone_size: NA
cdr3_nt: TGCGCCAGCAGCCAAGTCCGGGACACAGGTAGTGAGACCCAGTACTTC
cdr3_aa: CASSQVRDTGSETQYF

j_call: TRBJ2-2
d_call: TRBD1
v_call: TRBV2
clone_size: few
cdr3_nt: TGTGCCAGCAGTGGTGGGACAGAGAACACCGGGGAGCTGTTTTTT
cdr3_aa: CASSGGTENTGELFF

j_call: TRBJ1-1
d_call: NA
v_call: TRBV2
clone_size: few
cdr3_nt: TGTGCCAGCAGTGTATACGGGGGAAACACTGAAGCTTTCTTT
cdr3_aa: CASSVYGGNTEAFF

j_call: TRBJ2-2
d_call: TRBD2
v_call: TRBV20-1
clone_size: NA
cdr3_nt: TGCAGTGCCACGACTAGCGGCGCGAACACCGGGGAGCTGTTTTTT
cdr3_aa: CSATTSGANTGELFF

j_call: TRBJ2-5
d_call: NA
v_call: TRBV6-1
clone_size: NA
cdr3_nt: TGTGCCAGCAGTGATTCGGGGCGAGAGACCCAGTACTTC
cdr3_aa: CASSDSGRETQYF

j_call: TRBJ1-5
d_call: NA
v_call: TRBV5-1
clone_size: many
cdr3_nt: TGCGCCAGCAGCCCAGGGACGGATTATAGCAATCAGCCCCAGCATTTT
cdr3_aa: CASSPGTDYSNQPQHF

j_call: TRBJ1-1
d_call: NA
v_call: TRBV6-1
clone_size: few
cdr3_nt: TGTGCCAACAAGGACAGCGGGTTAAACACTGAAGCTTTCTTT
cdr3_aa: CANKDSGLNTEAFF

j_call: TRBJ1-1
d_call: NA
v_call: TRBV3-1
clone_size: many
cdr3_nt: TGTGCCAGCAGCCAAGATGGGGGAGGGGCCCCTGAAGCTTTCTTT
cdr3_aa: CASSQDGGGAPEAFF

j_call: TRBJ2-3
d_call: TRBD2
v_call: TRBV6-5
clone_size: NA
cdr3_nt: TGTGCCAGCAGTTATGGTAGCGGGAGCACAGATACGCAGTATTTT
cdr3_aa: CASSYGSGSTDTQYF

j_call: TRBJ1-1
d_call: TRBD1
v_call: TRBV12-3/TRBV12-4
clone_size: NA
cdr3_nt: TGTGCCAGCAGTATCGGACAGGGGAGGAACACTGAAGCTTTCTTT
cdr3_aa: CASSIGQGRNTEAFF

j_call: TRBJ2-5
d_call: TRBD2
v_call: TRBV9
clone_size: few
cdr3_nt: TGTGCCAGCAGCGTTAGCGGGTCTGGAGTTAGGGAGACCCAGTACTTC
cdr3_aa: CASSVSGSGVRETQYF

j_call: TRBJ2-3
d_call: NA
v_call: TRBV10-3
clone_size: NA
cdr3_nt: TGTGCCACTCGACTTACTAGCACAGATACGCAGTATTTT
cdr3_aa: CATRLTSTDTQYF

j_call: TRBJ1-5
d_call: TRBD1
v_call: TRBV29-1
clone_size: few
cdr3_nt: TGCAGCGTCCGAGGACAGGGGGCCGATCAGCCCCAGCATTTT
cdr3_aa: CSVRGQGADQPQHF

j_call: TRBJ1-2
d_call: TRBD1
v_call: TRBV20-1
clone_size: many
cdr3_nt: TGCAGTGCTAGATCAAGACAGGGCATTAACTATGGCTACACCTTC
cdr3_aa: CSARSRQGINYGYTF

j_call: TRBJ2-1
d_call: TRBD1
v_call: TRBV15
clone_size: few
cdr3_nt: TGTGCCACCAGCGGTCCAGACAGGGGGGTCGGGAATGAGCAGTTCTTC
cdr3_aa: CATSGPDRGVGNEQFF

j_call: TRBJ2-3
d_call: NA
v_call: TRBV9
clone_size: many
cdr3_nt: TGTGCCAGCAGCGGAGGTAGCGAAAGCACAGATACGCAGTATTTT
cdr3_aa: CASSGGSESTDTQYF

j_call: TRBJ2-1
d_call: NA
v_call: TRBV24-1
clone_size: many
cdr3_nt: TGTGCCACCAGTGATTCCAGGGTTGGGACGCGGCAGGGTGAGCAGTTCTTC
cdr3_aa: CATSDSRVGTRQGEQFF

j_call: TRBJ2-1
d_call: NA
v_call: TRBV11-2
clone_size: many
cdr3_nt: TGTGCCAGCAGCCCCTACCCTAGCATCGAGTCGGATGAGCAGTTCTTC
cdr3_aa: CASSPYPSIESDEQFF

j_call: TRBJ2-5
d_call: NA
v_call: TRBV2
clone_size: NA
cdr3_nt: TGTGCCAGCAATTCCAGGGGTGAGACCCAGTACTTC
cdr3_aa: CASNSRGETQYF

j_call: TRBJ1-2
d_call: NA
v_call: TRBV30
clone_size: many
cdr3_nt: TGTGCCTGGAGCGATCATGGCTACACCTTC
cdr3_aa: CAWSDHGYTF

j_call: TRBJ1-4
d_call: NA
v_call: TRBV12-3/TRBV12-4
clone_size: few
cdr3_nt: TGTGCCAGCAGTTTACCCCCTCAGGAAAAACTGTTTTTT
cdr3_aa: CASSLPPQEKLFF

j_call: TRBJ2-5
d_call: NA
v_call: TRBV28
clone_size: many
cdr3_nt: TGTGCCAGCAGAGCGCAGCCGGAGGGCCGACGAGAGACCCAGTACTTC
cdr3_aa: CASRAQPEGRRETQYF

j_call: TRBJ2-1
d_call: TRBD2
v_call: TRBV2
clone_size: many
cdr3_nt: TGTGCCAGCAGTTACCTAGCGGGAGTACAACATGAGCAGTTCTTC
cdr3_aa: CASSYLAGVQHEQFF

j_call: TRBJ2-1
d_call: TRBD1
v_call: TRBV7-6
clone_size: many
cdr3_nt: TGTGCCAGCAGCCCAGGTCGGACAGGGTGGGATGAGCAGTTCTTC
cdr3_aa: CASSPGRTGWDEQFF

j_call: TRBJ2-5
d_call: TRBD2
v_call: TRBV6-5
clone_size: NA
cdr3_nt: TGTGCCAGCAGTACTCACCGGCGGGGGGGGCAAGAGACCCAGTACTTC
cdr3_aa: CASSTHRRGGQETQYF

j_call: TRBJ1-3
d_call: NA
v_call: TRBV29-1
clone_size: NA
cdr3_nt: TGCAGCGTTGCGCTGGCGGGTATTGGAAACACCATATATTTT
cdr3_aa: CSVALAGIGNTIYF